What follows are 24 T cell receptor beta chains derived from one specimen sequenced in a study of T cells in localized non-small cell lung cancer. TCRdb's table, derived via immunoSEQ multiplex PCR, lists solely in-frame clones and lacks some. The sample lists under 60,000 clones; 86% were seen once. The specimen comprised peripheral blood, sampled before any cancer treatment. These receptors were obtained from a male donor at least 60 years old with stage III squamous cell lung carcinoma.

Ten or more counts support this clone. The V call is TRBV28, the J call TRBJ1-6, with TRBD1 as a possible D gene (5 bases). This CDR3 has 15 amino acids. Germline V gene data show CDR1 as MDHEN and CDR2 as SYDVKM. Trimming pared 10 bases from V and 7 bases from J, leaving 20 bases between. The CDR3 DNA is TGTGCCACTAGCCCCCCGGGGGTCCGAAATTCACCCCTCCACTTT. Protein product: CATSPPGVRNSPLHF.

This clone was picked up a small number of times. This chain joins TRBV27 and TRBJ2-7, with D unclear. The V gene lost 3 bases and the J gene lost 2 bases, with 8 bases spanning the gap. Per germline, CDR1 MNHEY and CDR2 SMNVEV (reference sequence). There are 13 residues in the CDR3. The CDR3 sequence: CASSFAQTYEQYF. For the CDR3, the DNA is TGTGCCAGCAGTTTCGCACAGACCTACGAGCAGTACTTC.

The chain is built from TRBV9 and TRBJ2-1; TRBD2 matches at 7 bases. V dropped 3 bases and J dropped 0; count of bases not matched to a gene: 9. This CDR3 is built from 17 residues. The germline V gene has CDR1 SGDLS and CDR2 YYNGEE. CDR3 nucleotides: TGTGCCAGCAGCGGAGCGGGGACCTCCTCCTCCTACAATGAGCAGTTCTTC. It translates to CASSGAGTSSSYNEQFF.

The chain links TRBV2 to TRBJ2-5, with TRBD2 matching 7 bases. V dropped 7 bases and J dropped 9; count of bases not matched to a gene: 5. Germline assignment: CDR1 SNHLY and CDR2 FYNNEI. The CDR3 covers 11 residues. CDR3 in amino acids: CASTGGRAQYF. The CDR3 DNA reads as TGTGCCAGCACGGGTGGGAGGGCCCAGTACTTC. Full variable domain (missing parts from reference TRBV2 and TRBJ2-5): EPEVTQTPSHQVTQMGQEVILRCVPISNHLYFYWYRQILGQKVEFLVSFYNNEISEKSEIFDDQFSVERPDGSNFTLKIRSTKLEDSAMYFCASTGGRAQYFGPGTRLLVL.

A few counts support this clone. The V and J genes are TRBV11-2 and TRBJ2-3; no firm D call. Between the trimmed V and J ends, which lost 1 base and 4 bases, there was a span of 9 bases. CDR1 and CDR2 from the germline V gene are SGHAT and FQNNGV. The CDR3 loop spans 14 amino acids. The CDR3 coding sequence is TGTGCCAGCAGCTTAGGTGTAGCTGCAGATACGCAGTATTTT. As protein: CASSLGVAADTQYF.

The rearrangement links TRBV15 to TRBJ2-1, with TRBD2 matching 7 bases. This CDR3 has 15 amino acids. Per germline, CDR1 LNHNV and CDR2 YYDKDF (reference sequence). Trimming removed 0 bases from V and 3 bases from J; junction bases left unmatched: 2. The DNA for the CDR3 is TGTGCCACCAGCAGAGACCAGCGGGGCTACAATGAGCAGTTCTTC. This gives the protein CATSRDQRGYNEQFF.

The chain couples TRBV27 to TRBJ1-4; possible D gene TRBD1, 5 bases. Germline CDR1 is MNHEY and CDR2 is SMNVEV (reference sequence). V lost 6 bases, J lost 8 bases, and 13 bases lay in between. This CDR3 is built from 13 residues. The CDR3 nucleotides are TGTGCCAGCAGGGACCGTGGGGGAGAAAAACTGTTTTTT. This gives the protein CASRDRGGEKLFF.

A note on this clone: An end of the junction differs from the germline gene, which may be a read error. The J gene is TRBJ1-5, the V gene TRBV2, with D uncertain. The CDR3 is made up of 12 amino acids. Germline assignment: CDR1 SNHLY and CDR2 FYNNEI. The DNA for the CDR3 is TGTGCCAACAGTTACCAGGCACAGCCCCAGCATTTT. It encodes CANSYQAQPQHF.

The rearrangement links TRBV29-1 to TRBJ1-2; D ambiguous. The CDR3 consists of 12 residues. Germline V gene sequence: CDR1 SQVTM, CDR2 ANQGSEA. V was pared by 5 bases and J by 5 bases, with 12 bases between. This chain's CDR3 is CSVSRGSYGYTF. The DNA for the CDR3 is TGCAGCGTTTCCCGCGGGTCTTATGGCTACACCTTC.

There are a few counts of this clone. The chain uses TRBV5-1 and TRBJ2-1, with 11 bases matching TRBD2. V shed 2 bases and J 5 bases; nucleotides not matched to a gene: 6. This CDR3 has 16 amino acids. The V gene's germline CDR1 is SGHRS and CDR2 YFSETQ. For the CDR3, the DNA is TGCGCCAGCAGCTTACTAGCGGGAGTGCGCCACAATGAGCAGTTCTTC. This gives the protein CASSLLAGVRHNEQFF.

The CDR3 sequence is CASSLGLGNTEAFF. CDR3 nucleotides: TGTGCCAGCAGCTTAGGACTAGGAAACACTGAAGCTTTCTTT. The chain uses TRBV7-9 and TRBJ1-1, with D unclear. Germline V lookup: CDR1 SEHNR, CDR2 FQNEAQ (reference sequence). The CDR3 extends over 14 amino acids. The V end lost 1 base, the J end lost 2 bases, and 8 bases lay between the germline ends. Drawing the rest from reference TRBV7-9 and TRBJ1-1, the complete variable domain is DTGVSQNPRHKITKRGQNVTFRCDPISEHNRLYWYRQTLGQGPEFLTYFQNEAQLEKSRLLSDRFSAERPKGSFSTLEIQRTEQGDSAMYLCASSLGLGNTEAFFGQGTRLTVV.

The V and J genes are TRBV6-5 and TRBJ2-3; TRBD1 or TRBD2 may be the D gene (5 bases each). The CDR3 length is 15 residues. CDR1 MNHEY and CDR2 SVGAGI come from the germline V gene. Trimming stripped 2 bases from V and 0 bases from J, with 9 bases between. CDR3 in DNA: TGTGCCAGCAGTTACCAGTGGGGGAGCACAGATACGCAGTATTTT. It specifies CASSYQWGSTDTQYF.

The V call is TRBV7-8, the J call TRBJ2-7, with TRBD1 as a possible D gene (5 bases). Germline assignment: CDR1 SGHVS and CDR2 FQNEAQ. The V end was cut by 1 base, the J end by 3 bases, with 7 bases between. The CDR3 length is 13 residues. The CDR3 DNA follows: TGTGCCAGCAGCTTAGACAGGATCTACGAGCAGTACTTC. Protein sequence: CASSLDRIYEQYF. Full variable domain (rest looked up from reference TRBV7-8 and TRBJ2-7): GAGVSQSPRYKVAKRGQDVALRCDPISGHVSLFWYQQALGQGPEFLTYFQNEAQLDKSGLPSDRFFAERPEGSVSTLKIQRTQQEDSAVYLCASSLDRIYEQYFGPGTRLTVT.

The chain uses TRBV27 and TRBJ1-2; TRBD1 might be the D (5 bases). The germline CDR1 and CDR2 sequences are MNHEY and SMNVEV (reference sequence). V lost 7 bases and J 4 bases, leaving 19 bases between the germline ends. The CDR3 is made up of 15 amino acids. This CDR3 reads CASTPGGASGYGYTF. In nucleotides, the CDR3 is TGTGCCAGCACCCCTGGGGGAGCGTCGGGCTATGGCTACACCTTC.

The genes are TRBV12-5 and TRBJ1-1; TRBD1 is a possible D gene (5 bases). The CDR3 contains 16 residues. Per germline, CDR1 LGHNT and CDR2 FRNRAP. Trimming removed 1 base at V and 0 bases at J, with 12 bases between. The CDR3 nucleotides read TGTGCTAGTGGTTTGGCCGGGGGATTTATGAACACTGAAGCTTTCTTT. It specifies CASGLAGGFMNTEAFF.

The chain uses TRBV5-4 and TRBJ1-6, with a tentative D call TRBD1 (5 bases). Germline CDR1 is SGHNT and CDR2 is YYREEE (reference sequence). V was clipped by 0 bases and J by 5 bases, with 12 bases between them. The CDR3 runs 16 residues. CDR3 nucleotides: TGTGCCAGCAGCTTGGTCCCAGGGCCTAATAATTCACCCCTCCACTTT. Amino acids: CASSLVPGPNNSPLHF. Looking up the rest from reference TRBV5-4 and TRBJ1-6 gives the full variable domain: ETGVTQSPTHLIKTRGQQVTLRCSSQSGHNTVSWYQQALGQGPQFIFQYYREEENGRGNFPPRFSGLQFPNYSSELNVNALELDDSALYLCASSLVPGPNNSPLHFGNGTRLTVT.

The CDR3 bases are TGCGCCAGCAGCCAAGATATCCAGGGTTCCTACGAGCAGTACTTC. This codes for CASSQDIQGSYEQYF. The chain has TRBV4-3 and TRBJ2-7, with a weak D call TRBD1 (5 bases). The CDR3 has 15 residues. Per germline, CDR1 LGHNA and CDR2 YSLEER. Trimming removed 0 bases at V and 1 base at J, with 10 bases between.

The chain has TRBV15 and TRBJ1-2, with a weak D call TRBD1 (5 bases). CDR3 length: 14 residues. V lost 0 bases and J 13 bases, leaving 18 bases between the germline ends. Per germline, CDR1 LNHNV and CDR2 YYDKDF (reference sequence). CDR3 nucleotides: TGTGCCACCAGCAGAGATAGGGGACTGCTGTCGGCCACCTTC. This codes for CATSRDRGLLSATF.

The rearrangement uses TRBV28 and TRBJ1-2; D may be TRBD1 (5 bases). V was pared by 2 bases and J by 6 bases, with 7 bases between. CDR3 length equals 12 residues. Germline CDR1 reads MDHEN; CDR2 reads SYDVKM. CDR3 loop: CASSLVGDGYTF. The CDR3 coding sequence is TGTGCCAGCAGTTTAGTGGGGGATGGCTACACCTTC.

This chain links TRBV11-2 with TRBJ2-3, with D possibly matching TRBD2 (6 bases). The CDR3 has 15 residues. Germline V CDR1 and CDR2: SGHAT, FQNNGV. Trimming removed 1 base at V and 4 bases at J, with 12 bases between. The DNA for the CDR3 is TGTGCCAGCAGCTTAGGATTTCGCGGGGCAGATACGCAGTATTTT. Protein product: CASSLGFRGADTQYF. Full variable domain (missing parts from reference TRBV11-2 and TRBJ2-3): EAGVAQSPRYKIIEKRQSVAFWCNPISGHATLYWYQQILGQGPKLLIQFQNNGVVDDSQLPKDRFSAERLKGVDSTLKIQPAKLEDSAVYLCASSLGFRGADTQYFGPGTRLTVL.

The chain carries TRBV5-1 and TRBJ2-2; D not resolved. Germline CDR1 SGHRS, CDR2 YFSETQ. There are 15 residues in the CDR3. Trimming removed 4 bases at V and 4 bases at J, with 14 bases between. The CDR3 sequence is CASSPITAGTGELFF. The CDR3 DNA is TGCGCCAGCAGCCCGATCACAGCAGGCACCGGGGAGCTGTTTTTT. The whole variable domain, filled in from reference TRBV5-1 and TRBJ2-2, reads KAGVTQTPRYLIKTRGQQVTLSCSPISGHRSVSWYQQTPGQGLQFLFEYFSETQRNKGNFPGRFSGRQFSNSRSEMNVSTLELGDSALYLCASSPITAGTGELFFGEGSRLTVL.

The chain employs TRBV29-1 and TRBJ2-5; D unresolved. The germline V and J ends were trimmed by 1 base and 5 bases, with 8 bases remaining between them. The V gene's germline CDR1 is SQVTM and CDR2 ANQGSEA. CDR3 length: 12 amino acids. This CDR3 reads CSVEGGGETQYF. The CDR3 nucleotides read TGCAGCGTTGAAGGCGGTGGGGAGACCCAGTACTTC.

This chain links TRBV7-2 with TRBJ1-5; a possible D gene is TRBD1 (5 bases). CDR1 and CDR2 from the germline V gene are SGHTA and FQGNSA. V was trimmed by 3 bases and J by 6 bases, leaving 15 bases between them. The CDR3 has 15 residues. The CDR3: CASSLVKGEGQPQHF. The CDR3 DNA is TGTGCCAGCAGCTTGGTAAAAGGGGAGGGTCAGCCCCAGCATTTT.

This clone appeared once. V gene TRBV6-6 combines with J gene TRBJ1-1; D is undetermined. Trimming left V 5 bases short and J 7 bases short, with 11 bases between. The CDR3 contains 12 residues. Germline V lookup: CDR1 MNHNY, CDR2 SVGAGI (reference sequence). The DNA of the CDR3 is TGTGCCAGCAGTAACATTGGAGGTGAAGCTTTCTTT. This sequence encodes CASSNIGGEAFF.